This is a list of T cell receptor beta chains from one sample in a study of OX40 agonist ivuxolimab in advanced cancers. This table comes from immunoSEQ multiplex PCR, and its TCRdb copy is limited to in-frame clones, with some not included. The sample carries over 50,000 clones, around 82% recorded once. The sequencing used CD4+ or CD8+ T cells sorted from blood, collected in a trial of the OX40 agonist ivuxolimab. Receptors were obtained from an adult with an advanced solid tumor such as melanoma, head and neck, liver or kidney cancer. Each CDR3 is given with its conserved first and last residue. The order of the fields is V gene, J gene, clone size, D gene, CDR3 DNA, CDR3 protein. A D gene is named only where the DNA matches it firmly. Clone size, where shown, is once, few, many, or a class for clones that have expanded.

TRBV5-6,TRBJ2-1,once,TRBD2,TGTGCCAGCAGCTTACCGGGACTAGCGGGAGAAAACGAGCAGTTCTTC,CASSLPGLAGENEQFF
TRBV5-1,TRBJ2-1,-,-,TGCGCCAGCAGCTTGACGGAAGCGGACTCCTACAATGAGCAGTTCTTC,CASSLTEADSYNEQFF
TRBV5-1,TRBJ2-7,-,-,TGCGCCAGCAGCTTGGTCCCCGGGACCGAAGCCTACGAGCAGTACTTC,CASSLVPGTEAYEQYF
TRBV9,TRBJ1-5,-,-,TGTGCCAGCAACGACGCAGGCTTCCCAAAAGAAAAGTATAGCAATCAGCCCCAGCATTTT,CASNDAGFPKEKYSNQPQHF
TRBV28,TRBJ1-1,few,TRBD1,TGTGCCAGCAGTCTTCGGGACAGGGGCACTGAAGCTTTCTTT,CASSLRDRGTEAFF
TRBV18,TRBJ2-3,-,-,TGTGCCAGCTCACGCACAGCTAGCACAGATACGCAGTATTTT,CASSRTASTDTQYF
TRBV30,TRBJ2-7,-,-,TGTGCCTGGACTCCCAGGGGGGGCTGGTACGAGCAGTACTTC,CAWTPRGGWYEQYF
TRBV19,TRBJ2-5,few,TRBD2,TGTGCCAGTAGTATGGGGTCTAGCGGGGGACAAGAGACCCAGTACTTC,CASSMGSSGGQETQYF
TRBV5-6,TRBJ1-1,few,TRBD1,TGTGCCAGCAGCTCTGGGACAGGGGGCTTGAACACTGAAGCTTTCTTT,CASSSGTGGLNTEAFF
TRBV7-2,TRBJ1-2,-,TRBD1,TGTGCCAGCAGCTTCCACAGGGGGGTCTATGGCTACACCTTC,CASSFHRGVYGYTF
TRBV4-1,TRBJ2-2,-,-,TGCGCCAGCAGCCAAGAAACAGGGAGCAACACCGGGGAGCTGTTTTTT,CASSQETGSNTGELFF
TRBV19,TRBJ1-5,-,-,TGTGCCAGTAAGCAGGACACGACGAGCAATCAGCCCCAGCATTTT,CASKQDTTSNQPQHF
TRBV30,TRBJ1-6,few,-,TGTGCCTGGAGTCTACAAGGGAATTCACCCCTCCACTTT,CAWSLQGNSPLHF
TRBV6-6,TRBJ1-1,-,TRBD1,TGTGCCAGCAGTTACCCAGGGGGGGACAACACTGAAGCTTTCTTT,CASSYPGGDNTEAFF
TRBV6-1,TRBJ2-5,-,-,TGTGCCAGCACCGAGGGCGGCTCCCAAGAGACCCAGTACTTC,CASTEGGSQETQYF
TRBV30,TRBJ1-3,-,-,TGTGCCTGCGGGCGGGGCAGAGTGCACTCTGGAAACACCATATATTTT,CACGRGRVHSGNTIYF
TRBV12-2,TRBJ2-7,-,-,TGTGCAAGTCGCGCTCGGAGGACGGGTTGGTACGAGCAGTACTTC,CASRARRTGWYEQYF
TRBV11-1,TRBJ2-5,-,TRBD2,TGTGCCAGCAGCGGGACTAGCGGGGGTAACCAAGAGACCCAGTACTTC,CASSGTSGGNQETQYF